This TCR beta chain is drawn from a study of T cells after yellow fever vaccination. Trimming took off 4 bases at V and 3 bases at J, with 9 bases between the two ends. Germline V gene lookup returns CDR1 GTSNPN and CDR2 SVGIG (reference sequence). The CDR3 covers 13 residues. A process of 5'RACE template switching, which added a universal primer site and UMIs, was used to make TCR cDNA. MiXCR, applied by TCRdb to the 5' RACE reads, yields one record per CDR3 protein. The table has 300,000 or so distinct CDR3 sequences, under 15% seen once. This clonotype turned up a few times. What it binds is not known. Study-level points and caveats: Researchers noted that a small share of clonotypes showed up in both CD4 and CD8 compartments. The booster saw the reappearance of most primary-vaccination clones (around 95% CD4, less than 90% CD8). Researchers cautioned that FACS-sorted repertoires could harbor abundant clonotypes contaminating from the bulk population.

This chain connects TRBV30 to TRBJ2-2; D uncertain. The specimen comprised CD4+ T cells sorted from PBMCs, sampled 45 days after the yellow fever booster vaccination. The clonotype comes from a man aged 30 to 39 who received the YFV17D yellow fever vaccine. The CDR3 sequence: CAWKAGHTGELFF. In DNA, the CDR3 is TGTGCCTGGAAGGCAGGCCACACCGGGGAGCTGTTTTTT.